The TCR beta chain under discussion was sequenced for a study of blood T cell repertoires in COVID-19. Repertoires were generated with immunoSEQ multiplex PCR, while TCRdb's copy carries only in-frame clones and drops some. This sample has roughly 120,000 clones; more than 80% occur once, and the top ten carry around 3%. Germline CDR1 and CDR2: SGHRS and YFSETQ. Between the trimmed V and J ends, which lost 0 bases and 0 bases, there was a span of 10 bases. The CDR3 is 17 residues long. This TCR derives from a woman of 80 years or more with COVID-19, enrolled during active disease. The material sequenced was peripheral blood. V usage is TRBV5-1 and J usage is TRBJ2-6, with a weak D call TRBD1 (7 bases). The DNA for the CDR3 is TGCGCCAGCAGCTTGGGCGGGACAGCCTCTGGGGCCAACGTCCTGACTTTC. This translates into CASSLGGTASGANVLTF.